These 8 T cell receptor beta chains originate from one sample sequenced in a study of identical twins. TCRdb reanalysed the 5' RACE reads using MiXCR and keeps one entry per CDR3 protein. The sample contains roughly 1,500,000 distinct CDR3 sequences, 25% to 35% of which appear only once. Sequencing was performed on cord blood. The receptors here all came from a newborn girl in good health.

This chain links TRBV6-5 with TRBJ2-1; D unresolved. Germline CDR1 and CDR2: MNHEY and SVGAGI. The V end lost 0 bases, the J end lost 7 bases, and 10 bases lay between the germline ends. The CDR3 runs 14 residues. Here the CDR3 reads CASSYSGSENEQFF. Written as DNA, the CDR3 is TGTGCCAGCAGTTACTCGGGCAGCGAGAATGAGCAGTTCTTC.

CDR3 residues: CASTEMGGSYGYTF. CDR3 in DNA: TGTGCCAGCACCGAAATGGGGGGATCTTATGGCTACACCTTC. V usage is TRBV14 and J usage is TRBJ1-2; weak D call: TRBD1 (5 bases). Germline CDR1 reads SGHDN; CDR2 reads FVKESK. The CDR3 loop spans 14 amino acids. Trimming left V 7 bases short and J 5 bases short, with 17 bases between. The full variable domain, its missing parts supplied by reference TRBV14 and TRBJ1-2, is EAGVTQFPSHSVIEKGQTVTLRCDPISGHDNLYWYRRVMGKEIKFLLHFVKESKQDESGMPNNRFLAERTGGTYSTLKVQPAELEDSGVYFCASTEMGGSYGYTFGSGTRLTVV.

As to this clonotype: This may arise from a read error, as a much more abundant clone is one base away. This chain uses TRBV5-1 with TRBJ2-5, with TRBD2 identical over 9 bases. The CDR3 runs 13 residues. Germline V gene data show CDR1 as SGHRS and CDR2 as YFSETQ. CDR3 sequence: CVSSSSGKETQYF. CDR3 sequence (DNA): TGCGTCAGCAGCTCTAGCGGGAAAGAGACCCAGTACTTC.

This clonotype was picked up many times. The gene calls are TRBV20-1 and TRBJ2-7, with D maybe TRBD2 (6 bases). Germline V lookup: CDR1 DFQATT, CDR2 SNEGSKA (reference sequence). Deletions cut 3 bases from V and 6 bases from J, with 9 bases between. CDR3 length: 11 amino acids. CDR3 bases: TGCAGTGCTAGGGGACTCCGCGAGCAGTACTTC. Its protein is CSARGLREQYF.

There are many counts of this clonotype. The V gene is TRBV6-5, the J gene TRBJ2-7, with TRBD2 matching over 7 bases. Trimming cost V 2 bases and J 2 bases; bases outside gene matches: 6. The germline CDR1 and CDR2 sequences are MNHEY and SVGAGI. The CDR3 contains 15 residues. The CDR3 loop reads CASSYGGLAAYEQYF. CDR3 in DNA: TGTGCCAGCAGTTACGGCGGCCTAGCGGCCTACGAGCAGTACTTC.

The sample holds a few counts of this clonotype. The chain joins TRBV27 to TRBJ1-2; 9 bases line up with TRBD1. CDR3 length equals 17 residues. Per germline, CDR1 MNHEY and CDR2 SMNVEV (reference sequence). With V trimmed by 7 bases and J by 10 bases, 22 bases remained unmatched. The CDR3 nucleotides read TGTGCCAGCACGAAAATCCGGGACAGGGACAATTATGGGGACTACACCTTC. This sequence encodes CASTKIRDRDNYGDYTF.

CDR3 bases: TGTGCCAGCAGTTTGGGGCAGGGGCTGAGGACTGAAGCTTTCTTT. It specifies CASSLGQGLRTEAFF. The genes are TRBV27 and TRBJ1-1, with D perhaps TRBD1 (6 bases). Trimming cost V 3 bases and J 5 bases, with 16 bases left between them. The CDR3 contains 15 residues. CDR1 is MNHEY and CDR2 is SMNVEV in the germline V gene (reference sequence).

V and J are TRBV27 and TRBJ1-6; D gene unclear. Germline V gene sequence: CDR1 MNHEY, CDR2 SMNVEV (reference sequence). This CDR3 has 18 amino acids. V was shortened by 3 bases and J by 0 bases, with 15 bases between the two germline ends. CDR3 sequence: CASSLLQPLPSYNSPLHF. Written as DNA, the CDR3 is TGTGCCAGCAGTTTGTTACAGCCTCTTCCCTCCTATAATTCACCCCTCCACTTT.